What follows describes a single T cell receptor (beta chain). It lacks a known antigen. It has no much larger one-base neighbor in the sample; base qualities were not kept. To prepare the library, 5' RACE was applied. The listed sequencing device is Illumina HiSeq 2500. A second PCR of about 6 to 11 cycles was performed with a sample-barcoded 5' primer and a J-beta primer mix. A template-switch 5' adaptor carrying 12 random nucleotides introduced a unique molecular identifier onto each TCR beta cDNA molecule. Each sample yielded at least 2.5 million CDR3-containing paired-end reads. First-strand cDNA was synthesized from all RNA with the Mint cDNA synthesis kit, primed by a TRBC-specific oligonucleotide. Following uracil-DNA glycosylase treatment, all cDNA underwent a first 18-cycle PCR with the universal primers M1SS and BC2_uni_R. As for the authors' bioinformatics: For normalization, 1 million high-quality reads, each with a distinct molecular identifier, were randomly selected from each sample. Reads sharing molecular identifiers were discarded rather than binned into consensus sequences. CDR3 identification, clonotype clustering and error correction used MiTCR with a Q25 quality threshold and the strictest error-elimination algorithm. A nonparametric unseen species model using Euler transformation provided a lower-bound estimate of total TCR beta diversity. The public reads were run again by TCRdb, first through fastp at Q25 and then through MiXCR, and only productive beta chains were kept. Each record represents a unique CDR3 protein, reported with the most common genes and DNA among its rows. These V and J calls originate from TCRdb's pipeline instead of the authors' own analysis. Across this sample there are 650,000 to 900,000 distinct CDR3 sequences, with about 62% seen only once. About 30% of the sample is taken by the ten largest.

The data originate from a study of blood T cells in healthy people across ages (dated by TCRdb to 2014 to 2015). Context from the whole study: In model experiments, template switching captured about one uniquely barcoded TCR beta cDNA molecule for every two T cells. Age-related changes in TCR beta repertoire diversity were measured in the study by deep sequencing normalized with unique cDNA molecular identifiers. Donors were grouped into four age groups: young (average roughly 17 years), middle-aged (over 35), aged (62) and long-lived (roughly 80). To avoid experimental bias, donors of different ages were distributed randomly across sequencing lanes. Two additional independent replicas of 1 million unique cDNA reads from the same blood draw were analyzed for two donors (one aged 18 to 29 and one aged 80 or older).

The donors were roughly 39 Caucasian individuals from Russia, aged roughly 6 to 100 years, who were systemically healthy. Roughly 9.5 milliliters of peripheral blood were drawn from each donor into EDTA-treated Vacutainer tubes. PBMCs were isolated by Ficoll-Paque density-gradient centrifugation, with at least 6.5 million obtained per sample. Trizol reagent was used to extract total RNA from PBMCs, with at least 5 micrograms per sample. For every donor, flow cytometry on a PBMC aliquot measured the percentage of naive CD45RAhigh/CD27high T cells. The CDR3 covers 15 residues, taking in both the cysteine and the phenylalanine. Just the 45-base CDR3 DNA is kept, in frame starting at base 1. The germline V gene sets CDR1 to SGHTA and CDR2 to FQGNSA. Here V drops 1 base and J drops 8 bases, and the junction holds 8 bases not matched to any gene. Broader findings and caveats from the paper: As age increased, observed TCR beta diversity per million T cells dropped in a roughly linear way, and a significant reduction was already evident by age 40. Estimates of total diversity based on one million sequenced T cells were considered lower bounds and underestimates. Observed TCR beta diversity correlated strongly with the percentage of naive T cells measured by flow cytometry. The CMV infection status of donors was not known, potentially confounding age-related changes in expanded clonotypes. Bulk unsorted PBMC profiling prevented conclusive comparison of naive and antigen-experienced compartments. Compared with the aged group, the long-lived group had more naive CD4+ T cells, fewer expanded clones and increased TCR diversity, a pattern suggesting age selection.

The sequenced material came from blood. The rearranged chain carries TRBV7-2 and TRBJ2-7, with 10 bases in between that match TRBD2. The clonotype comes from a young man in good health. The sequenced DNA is TGTGCCAGCAGCTTAGACCTAGCGGGGGATAGCAAGCAGTACTTC. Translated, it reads CASSLDLAGDSKQYF.